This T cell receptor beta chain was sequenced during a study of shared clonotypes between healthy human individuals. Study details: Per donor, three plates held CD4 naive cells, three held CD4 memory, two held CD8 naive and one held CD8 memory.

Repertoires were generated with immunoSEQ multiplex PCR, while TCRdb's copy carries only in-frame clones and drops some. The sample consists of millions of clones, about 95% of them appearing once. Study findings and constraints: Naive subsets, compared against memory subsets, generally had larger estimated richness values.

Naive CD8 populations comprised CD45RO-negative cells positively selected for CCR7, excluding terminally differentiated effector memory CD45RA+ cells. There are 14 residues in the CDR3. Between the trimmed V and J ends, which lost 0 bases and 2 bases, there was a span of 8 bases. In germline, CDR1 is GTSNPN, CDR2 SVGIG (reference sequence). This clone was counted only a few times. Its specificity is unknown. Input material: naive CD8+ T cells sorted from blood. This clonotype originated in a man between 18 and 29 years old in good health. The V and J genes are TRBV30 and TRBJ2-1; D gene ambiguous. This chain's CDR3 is CAWSVRSAYNEQFF. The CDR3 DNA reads TGTGCCTGGAGTGTACGATCCGCCTACAATGAGCAGTTCTTC.